One sample yielded the 22 T cell receptor beta chains listed below, sequenced in a study of T cells in localized non-small cell lung cancer. Clones were read by immunoSEQ multiplex PCR, and TCRdb kept only the in-frame ones, dropping some. The sample includes over 50,000 clones, over 80% of them seen just once. The starting material was peripheral blood mononuclear cells, obtained before any cancer treatment. These receptors were taken from a man between 40 and 69 years old with stage III lung adenocarcinoma.

V usage is TRBV5-1 and J usage is TRBJ1-2; 8 bases match TRBD1. CDR3 size: 15 residues. V lost 0 bases, J lost 5 bases, and 6 bases stayed unmatched. The V gene's germline CDR1 is SGHRS and CDR2 YFSETQ. The CDR3 reads CASSLAGGEPYGYTF. In nucleotides, the CDR3 is TGCGCCAGCAGCTTGGCAGGGGGCGAACCGTATGGCTACACCTTC.

V is TRBV5-1 and J is TRBJ2-1; D is possibly TRBD1 or TRBD2 (5 bases each). CDR3 length: 12 residues. In germline, CDR1 is SGHRS, CDR2 YFSETQ. Trimming removed 2 bases from V and 9 bases from J, with 9 bases in between. CDR3 sequence (DNA): TGCGCCAGCAGCTTCTACGGGACTGAGCAGTTCTTC. This translates into CASSFYGTEQFF.

V gene TRBV6-8 combines with J gene TRBJ2-1; D possibly uses TRBD1 or TRBD2 (6 bases each). CDR3 length equals 13 residues. V shed 8 bases and J shed 6 bases, with 14 bases lying between them. The germline V gene encodes CDR1 MNHGY and CDR2 SAAAGT. In nucleotides, the CDR3 is TGTGCCAGCCCGGGGGCGGAGACCAATGAGCAGTTCTTC. It yields the protein CASPGAETNEQFF.

This clone came up a few times. The V gene is TRBV13, the J gene TRBJ1-5, with 7 bases aligning to TRBD1. Germline CDR1 reads PRHDT; CDR2 reads FYEKMQ (reference sequence). After removal of 4 bases from V and 4 bases from J, the junction contained 10 bases not matched to a gene. The CDR3 sequence is 16 residues long. This CDR3 is CASSSWGDSKNQPQHF. CDR3 bases: TGTGCCAGCAGCTCCTGGGGGGACAGTAAGAATCAGCCCCAGCATTTT. The complete variable domain, with remaining parts taken from reference TRBV13 and TRBJ1-5, reads AAGVIQSPRHLIKEKRETATLKCYPIPRHDTVYWYQQGPGQDPQFLISFYEKMQSDKGSIPDRFSAQQFSDYHSELNMSSLELGDSALYFCASSSWGDSKNQPQHFGDGTRLSIL.

The chain recombines TRBV5-1 with TRBJ2-7, with D tentatively TRBD1 (6 bases). Trimming stripped 6 bases from V and 5 bases from J, with 21 bases between. This CDR3 contains 15 residues. Germline CDR1 is SGHRS and CDR2 is YFSETQ. DNA of the CDR3: TGCGCCAGCACCTCAGTATTCGGGACACAGGACGAGCAGTACTTC. Its translation is CASTSVFGTQDEQYF.

This clone occurred once. The genes are TRBV7-2 and TRBJ2-1; D is unclear. Germline values: CDR1 SGHTA, CDR2 FQGNSA. The length of the CDR3 is 13 residues. Between the trimmed V and J ends, which lost 8 bases and 0 bases, there was a span of 8 bases. The CDR3, as DNA: TGTGCCAGCGGGTCAAGCTCCTACAATGAGCAGTTCTTC. Its protein product is CASGSSSYNEQFF.

The V call is TRBV4-1, the J call TRBJ2-5; perhaps TRBD2 as D (5 bases). In germline, CDR1 is MGHRA, CDR2 YSYEKL. CDR3 length: 16 residues. V gave up 5 bases and J gave up 5 bases, with 21 bases separating them. The DNA of the CDR3 is TGCGCCAGCAGCATGGGAACGGGGAGCCGCCGGGAGACCCAGTACTTC. Its translation is CASSMGTGSRRETQYF.

CDR3 region: CASSLAGSRRTEAFF. Written as DNA, the CDR3 is TGTGCCAGCAGCTTAGCTGGGTCCAGGCGGACTGAAGCTTTCTTT. The chain recombines TRBV7-2 with TRBJ1-1; D is undetermined. Germline V gene lookup returns CDR1 SGHTA and CDR2 FQGNSA. V was clipped by 0 bases and J by 5 bases, with 13 bases between them. This CDR3 has 15 residues.

The rearrangement joins TRBV7-3 to TRBJ2-7; TRBD1 aligns across 7 bases. The CDR3 totals 14 residues. Per the germline V gene, CDR1 is SGHTA and CDR2 is FQGTGA. J lost 5 bases, V lost 2 bases, and 6 bases had no gene match. The CDR3 spells CASSLVSGGHEQYF. CDR3 coding DNA: TGTGCCAGCAGCTTAGTCTCAGGGGGTCACGAGCAGTACTTC. Full variable domain (missing parts from reference TRBV7-3 and TRBJ2-7): GAGVSQTPSNKVTEKGKYVELRCDPISGHTALYWYRQSLGQGPEFLIYFQGTGAADDSGLPNDRFFAVRPEGSVSTLKIQRTERGDSAVYLCASSLVSGGHEQYFGPGTRLTVT.

The chain couples TRBV5-1 to TRBJ2-5; TRBD1 or TRBD2 may be the D gene (5 bases each). Germline V CDR1 and CDR2: SGHRS, YFSETQ. The CDR3 totals 12 residues. Trimming removed 5 bases at V and 1 base at J, with 6 bases between. Here the CDR3 reads CASRRGQETQYF. The CDR3 DNA reads TGCGCCAGCAGGAGGGGCCAAGAGACCCAGTACTTC.

This chain uses TRBV5-6 with TRBJ1-5; D remains ambiguous. CDR3 length equals 12 residues. CDR1 and CDR2 (germline): SGHDT, YYEEEE. V shed 0 bases and J shed 5 bases, with 3 bases lying between them. CDR3 sequence: CASSLGDQPQHF. The CDR3 coding sequence is TGTGCCAGCAGCTTGGGGGATCAGCCCCAGCATTTT.

This clone was recorded once. The J gene is TRBJ2-3, the V gene TRBV6-6; 9 bases are a match to TRBD2. This CDR3 has 14 amino acids. The ends lost 6 bases at V and 3 bases at J; junction bases unmatched: 4. From germline, CDR1 is MNHNY and CDR2 SVGAGI (reference sequence). CDR3 residues: CASSSSGKTDTQYF. The CDR3 DNA sequence: TGTGCCAGCAGCTCTAGCGGGAAGACAGATACGCAGTATTTT.

The genes are TRBV5-1 and TRBJ2-1; TRBD2 might be the D (6 bases). The CDR3 is 15 amino acids. The germline gives CDR1 SGHRS, CDR2 YFSETQ. Trimming stripped 1 base from V and 6 bases from J, with 14 bases between. The CDR3 here is CASSLSGLPPNEQFF. In nucleotides, the CDR3 is TGCGCCAGCAGCTTGTCGGGACTTCCCCCCAATGAGCAGTTCTTC. Full variable domain (outside the CDR3, taken from reference TRBV5-1 and TRBJ2-1): KAGVTQTPRYLIKTRGQQVTLSCSPISGHRSVSWYQQTPGQGLQFLFEYFSETQRNKGNFPGRFSGRQFSNSRSEMNVSTLELGDSALYLCASSLSGLPPNEQFFGPGTRLTVL.

There are a few counts of this clone. The gene calls are TRBV27 and TRBJ1-1; TRBD1 agrees at 9 bases. Per germline, CDR1 MNHEY and CDR2 SMNVEV (reference sequence). J gave up 5 bases and V 7 bases, and 8 bases lay outside the gene matches. CDR3 size: 14 residues. CDR3 protein: CASTSGQGVTEAFF. CDR3 in DNA: TGTGCCAGCACCTCGGGACAGGGAGTGACTGAAGCTTTCTTT.

V gene TRBV30 combines with J gene TRBJ2-5; TRBD1 or TRBD2 may be the D gene (5 bases each). The CDR3 sequence is 14 residues long. Deletions cut 2 bases from V and 7 bases from J, with 17 bases between. Germline V gives CDR1 GTSNPN, CDR2 SVGIG (reference sequence). The CDR3 spells CAWSLTGTPGTQYF. The CDR3 DNA reads TGTGCCTGGAGTTTAACCGGGACGCCAGGGACCCAGTACTTC. The full variable domain, its missing parts supplied by reference TRBV30 and TRBJ2-5, is SQTIHQWPATLVQPVGSPLSLECTVEGTSNPNLYWYRQAAGRGLQLLFYSVGIGQISSEVPQNLSASRPQDRQFILSSKKLLLSDSGFYLCAWSLTGTPGTQYFGPGTRLLVL.

The chain is built from TRBV4-1 and TRBJ2-3, with no clear D. Trimming stripped 0 bases from V and 0 bases from J, with 16 bases between. This CDR3 has 18 amino acids. CDR1 is MGHRA and CDR2 is YSYEKL in the germline V gene. The CDR3 bases are TGCGCCAGCAGCCAAGATCCCTCGAAGGGAATCAGCACAGATACGCAGTATTTT. Its protein product is CASSQDPSKGISTDTQYF.

The CDR3 DNA follows: TGTGCCAGCAGCTACGGCGAGTTTAGGGATGAGCAGTTCTTC. Its protein product is CASSYGEFRDEQFF. The J gene is TRBJ2-1, the V gene TRBV7-3; D not certain. The CDR3 consists of 14 residues. The V gene lost 4 bases and the J gene lost 8 bases, with 15 bases spanning the gap. The germline gives CDR1 SGHTA, CDR2 FQGTGA.

The gene calls are TRBV7-6 and TRBJ2-5, with D possibly matching TRBD2 (5 bases). Germline V gene sequence: CDR1 SGHVS, CDR2 FNYEAQ. There are 13 residues in the CDR3. Trimming cost V 5 bases and J 7 bases, with 14 bases left between them. CDR3 DNA: TGTGCCAGCAGCCTAGAGAGGGCGGCGACCCAGTACTTC. Protein product: CASSLERAATQYF.

The V call is TRBV29-1, the J call TRBJ2-7, with unresolved D. Germline V CDR1 and CDR2: SQVTM, ANQGSEA. This CDR3 is built from 13 residues. The V end was cut by 5 bases, the J end by 4 bases, with 15 bases between. CDR3 coding DNA: TGCAGCGTTACGGACCCGCTAAAGTACGAGCAGTACTTC. Translating gives CSVTDPLKYEQYF.

The V and J genes are TRBV7-8 and TRBJ2-7; no firm D call. Trimming shortened V by 2 bases and J by 2 bases, and 10 bases separated the two germline ends. CDR1 is SGHVS, CDR2 FQNEAQ, per germline. CDR3 length: 14 residues. The CDR3: CASSLYPATYEQYF. In nucleotides, the CDR3 is TGTGCCAGCAGCTTATATCCAGCGACCTACGAGCAGTACTTC.

The chain links TRBV10-2 to TRBJ2-1; 8 positions agree with TRBD2. The CDR3 extends over 14 amino acids. Looked up from germline, CDR1 is WSHSY and CDR2 is SAAADI. J lost 10 bases, V lost 7 bases, and 12 bases had no gene match. The CDR3 is CASTLAGKGGEQFF. The DNA of the CDR3 is TGCGCCAGCACGTTAGCGGGAAAGGGGGGCGAGCAGTTCTTC.

This chain joins TRBV4-1 and TRBJ2-1; 9 nucleotides line up with TRBD1. Germline CDR1 reads MGHRA; CDR2 reads YSYEKL. This CDR3 has 20 residues. Trimming at V came to 0 bases and at J to 0 bases, leaving 12 bases not matched to a gene. The CDR3 protein is CASSQDLRQGVGSSYNEQFF. CDR3 DNA sequence: TGCGCCAGCAGCCAAGATCTGAGACAGGGGGTGGGAAGCTCCTACAATGAGCAGTTCTTC.